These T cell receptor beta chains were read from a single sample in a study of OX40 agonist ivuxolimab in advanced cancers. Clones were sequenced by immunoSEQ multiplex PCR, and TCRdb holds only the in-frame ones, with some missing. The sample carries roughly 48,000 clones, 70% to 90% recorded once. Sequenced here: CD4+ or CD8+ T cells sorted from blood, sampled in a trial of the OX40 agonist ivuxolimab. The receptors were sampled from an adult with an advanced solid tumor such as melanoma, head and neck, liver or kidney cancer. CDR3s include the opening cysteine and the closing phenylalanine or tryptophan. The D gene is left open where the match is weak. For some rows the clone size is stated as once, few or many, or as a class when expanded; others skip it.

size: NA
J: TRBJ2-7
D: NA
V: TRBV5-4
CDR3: CASRSHLLAGPAGSYEQYF
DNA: TGTGCCAGCAGATCCCACCTCCTAGCAGGGCCCGCAGGGTCCTACGAGCAGTACTTC

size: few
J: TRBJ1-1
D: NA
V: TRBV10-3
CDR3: CAISRAGTEAFF
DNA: TGTGCCATCAGTAGAGCAGGGACTGAAGCTTTCTTT

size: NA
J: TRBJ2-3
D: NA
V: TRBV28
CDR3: CASSGDTDTQYF
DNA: TGTGCCAGCAGTGGCGACACAGATACGCAGTATTTT

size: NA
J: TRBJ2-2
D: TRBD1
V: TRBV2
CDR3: CASRRDSGTGELFF
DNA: TGTGCCAGCAGGAGGGACAGTGGAACCGGGGAGCTGTTTTTT

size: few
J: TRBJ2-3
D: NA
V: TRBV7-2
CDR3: CASRRASTDTQYF
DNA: TGTGCCAGTCGCCGTGCTAGCACAGATACGCAGTATTTT

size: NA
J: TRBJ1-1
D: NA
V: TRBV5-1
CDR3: CASFRGRGNTEAFF
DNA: TGCGCCAGTTTTCGTGGACGGGGGAACACTGAAGCTTTCTTT

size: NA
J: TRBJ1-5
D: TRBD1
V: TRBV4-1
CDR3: CASSQDPGQGWNQPQHF
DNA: TGCGCCAGCAGCCAAGATCCCGGACAGGGGTGGAATCAGCCCCAGCATTTT

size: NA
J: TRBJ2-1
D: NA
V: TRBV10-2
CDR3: CASRVKIAENEQFF
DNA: TGCGCCAGCAGGGTCAAAATCGCTGAGAATGAGCAGTTCTTC

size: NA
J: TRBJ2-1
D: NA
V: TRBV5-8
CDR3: CASSLDSYNEQFF
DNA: TGTGCCAGCAGCTTAGACTCCTACAATGAGCAGTTCTTC

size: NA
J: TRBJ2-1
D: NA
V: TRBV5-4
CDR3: CASSTGQGGLAGNEQFF
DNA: TGTGCCAGCAGCACCGGACAGGGAGGGCTAGCAGGCAATGAGCAGTTCTTC

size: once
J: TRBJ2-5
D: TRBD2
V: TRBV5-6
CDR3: CASSSRGGVEETQYF
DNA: TGTGCCAGCAGCTCCCGGGGAGGGGTCGAGGAGACCCAGTACTTC

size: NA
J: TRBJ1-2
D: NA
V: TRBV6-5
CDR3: CASSSPGLRGYTF
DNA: TGTGCCAGCAGTTCGCCGGGCCTTCGAGGCTACACCTTC

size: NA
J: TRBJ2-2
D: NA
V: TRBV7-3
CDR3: CASIPDGAGGELFF
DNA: TGTGCCAGCATCCCGGATGGGGCAGGCGGGGAGCTGTTTTTT

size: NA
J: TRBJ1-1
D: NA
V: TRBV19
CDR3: CASSIGGRVVNTEAFF
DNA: TGTGCCAGTAGTATAGGGGGTAGAGTCGTGAACACTGAAGCTTTCTTT

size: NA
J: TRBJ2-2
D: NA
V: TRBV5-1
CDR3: CASSFPQGHTGELFF
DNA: TGCGCCAGCAGCTTCCCCCAGGGGCACACCGGGGAGCTGTTTTTT

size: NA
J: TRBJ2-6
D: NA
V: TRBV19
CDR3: CASTLSGAGANVLTF
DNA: TGTGCCAGTACCCTATCCGGTGCTGGGGCCAACGTCCTGACTTTC

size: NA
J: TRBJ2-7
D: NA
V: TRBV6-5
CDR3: CASSRPNSYEQYF
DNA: TGTGCCAGCAGTCGCCCCAACTCCTACGAGCAGTACTTC

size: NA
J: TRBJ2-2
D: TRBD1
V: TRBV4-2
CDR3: CASSQGQGGTGELFF
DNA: TGTGCCAGCAGCCAGGGACAGGGCGGGACCGGGGAGCTGTTTTTT

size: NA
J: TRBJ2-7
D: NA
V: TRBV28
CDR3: CAKVWRGEVFSYEQYF
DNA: TGTGCCAAAGTTTGGAGGGGAGAGGTTTTTTCCTACGAGCAGTACTTC

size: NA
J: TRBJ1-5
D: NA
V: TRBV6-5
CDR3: CASSYSGAGNQPQHF
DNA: TGTGCCAGCAGTTACTCAGGGGCAGGCAATCAGCCCCAGCATTTT

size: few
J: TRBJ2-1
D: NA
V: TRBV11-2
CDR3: CASSFVGSYNEQFF
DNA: TGTGCCAGCAGCTTTGTTGGGTCCTACAATGAGCAGTTCTTC

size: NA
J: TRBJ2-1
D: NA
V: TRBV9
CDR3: CASSYSTSGLAGNNEQFF
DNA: NA

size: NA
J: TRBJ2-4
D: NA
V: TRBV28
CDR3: CASSFYGKAKNIQYF
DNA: TGTGCCAGCAGTTTTTACGGGAAGGCCAAAAACATTCAGTACTTC

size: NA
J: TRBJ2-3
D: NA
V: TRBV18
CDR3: CASSPETTDTQYF
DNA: TGTGCCAGCTCTCCGGAAACCACAGATACGCAGTATTTT

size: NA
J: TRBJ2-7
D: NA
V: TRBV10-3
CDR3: CAISEDTVGEQYF
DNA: TGTGCCATCAGTGAGGACACAGTGGGGGAGCAGTACTTC

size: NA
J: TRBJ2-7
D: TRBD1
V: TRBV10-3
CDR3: CAISETGDRAHEQYF
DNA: TGTGCCATCAGTGAGACCGGGGACAGGGCCCACGAGCAGTACTTC

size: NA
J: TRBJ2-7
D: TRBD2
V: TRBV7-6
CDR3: CASSSMGGLYEQYF
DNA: TGTGCCAGCAGCAGTATGGGGGGGTTGTACGAGCAGTACTTC

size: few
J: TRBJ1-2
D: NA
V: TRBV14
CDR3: CASSQGGIGYTF
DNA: TGTGCCAGCAGCCAAGGCGGTATCGGCTACACCTTC

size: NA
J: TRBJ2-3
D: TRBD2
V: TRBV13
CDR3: CASKIFSGRARDTQYF
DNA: TGTGCCAGCAAAATTTTTAGCGGGAGGGCCAGAGATACGCAGTATTTT

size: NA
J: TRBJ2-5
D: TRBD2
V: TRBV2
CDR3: CASKYLGGPLETQYF
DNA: TGTGCCAGCAAGTATCTGGGAGGGCCCTTGGAGACCCAGTACTTC

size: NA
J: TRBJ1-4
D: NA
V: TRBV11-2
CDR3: CASSLVPGVNEKLFF
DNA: TGTGCCAGCAGCTTAGTACCAGGGGTAAATGAAAAACTGTTTTTT

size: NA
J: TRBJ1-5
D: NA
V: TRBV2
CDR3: CASQWTDSNQPQHF
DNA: TGTGCCAGTCAGTGGACGGATAGCAATCAGCCCCAGCATTTT

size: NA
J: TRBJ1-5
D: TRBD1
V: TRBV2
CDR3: CASSRQGSNQPQHF
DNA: TGTGCCAGCAGCCGACAGGGGAGCAATCAGCCCCAGCATTTT

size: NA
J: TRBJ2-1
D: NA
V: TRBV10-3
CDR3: CAISESLSSYNEQFF
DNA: TGTGCCATCAGTGAGTCTCTAAGCTCCTACAATGAGCAGTTCTTC

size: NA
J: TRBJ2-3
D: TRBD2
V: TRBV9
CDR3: CASSALEGLAGEVGTDTQYF
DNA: TGTGCCAGCAGCGCCCTAGAGGGACTAGCGGGAGAGGTAGGCACAGATACGCAGTATTTT

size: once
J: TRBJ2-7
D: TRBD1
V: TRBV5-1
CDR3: CASKSAAGGSYEQYF
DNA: TGCGCCAGCAAATCCGCGGCAGGGGGCTCCTACGAGCAGTACTTC

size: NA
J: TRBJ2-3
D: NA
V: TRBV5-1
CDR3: CASSLAGDTQYF
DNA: TGCGCCAGCAGCTTGGCGGGCGATACGCAGTATTTT

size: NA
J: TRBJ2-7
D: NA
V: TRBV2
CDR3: CASGGFGQPSFEQYF
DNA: TGTGCCAGCGGGGGCTTCGGGCAGCCCTCTTTCGAGCAGTACTTC

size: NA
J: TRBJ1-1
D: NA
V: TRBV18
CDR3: CASSPLQGPRETEAFF
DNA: TGTGCCAGCTCACCATTACAGGGCCCCCGAGAGACTGAAGCTTTCTTT

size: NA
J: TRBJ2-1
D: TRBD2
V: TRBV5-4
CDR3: CASSLTSGSYNEQFF
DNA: TGTGCCAGCAGCTTGACTAGCGGGAGCTACAATGAGCAGTTCTTC

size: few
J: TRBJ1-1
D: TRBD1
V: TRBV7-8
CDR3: CASSSGQLNTEAFF
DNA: TGTGCCAGCAGCTCGGGACAGTTGAACACTGAAGCTTTCTTT

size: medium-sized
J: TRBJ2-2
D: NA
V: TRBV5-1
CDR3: CASTVSVWNTGELFF
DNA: TGCGCCAGCACCGTGTCCGTCTGGAACACCGGGGAGCTGTTTTTT

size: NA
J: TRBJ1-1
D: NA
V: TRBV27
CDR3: CASSYIESVRSSEAFF
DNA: TGTGCCAGCAGTTACATAGAATCCGTCCGTTCTTCTGAAGCTTTCTTT

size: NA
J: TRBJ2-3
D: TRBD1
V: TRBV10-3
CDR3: CAISRTGGYDTDTQYF
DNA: TGTGCCATCAGTAGGACAGGGGGCTACGACACAGATACGCAGTATTTT

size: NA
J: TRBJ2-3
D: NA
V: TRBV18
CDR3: CASSPLGGTDTQYF
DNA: TGTGCCAGCTCTCCCCTTGGGGGCACAGATACGCAGTATTTT

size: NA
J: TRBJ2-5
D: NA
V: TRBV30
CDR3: CAWRGGSGSQETQYF
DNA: TGTGCCTGGAGAGGGGGTAGCGGAAGCCAAGAGACCCAGTACTTC

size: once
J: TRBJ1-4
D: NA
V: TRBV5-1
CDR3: CASSLAVGRSNEKLFF
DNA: TGCGCCAGCAGCTTGGCGGTGGGGCGTTCTAATGAAAAACTGTTTTTT

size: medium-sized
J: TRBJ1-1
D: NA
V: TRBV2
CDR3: CASTEVENTEAFF
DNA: TGTGCCAGCACTGAGGTAGAGAACACTGAAGCTTTCTTT

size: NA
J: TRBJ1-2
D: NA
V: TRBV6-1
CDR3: CASSEGEGWVGGYTF
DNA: TGTGCCAGCAGTGAGGGAGAGGGCTGGGTAGGAGGCTACACCTTC

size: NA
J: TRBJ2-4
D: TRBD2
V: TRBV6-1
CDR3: CASSERGLAGDIQYF
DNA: TGTGCCAGCAGTGAAAGGGGACTAGCGGGAGACATTCAGTACTTC

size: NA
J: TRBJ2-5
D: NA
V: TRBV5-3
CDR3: CARSSSPLDSPRETQYF
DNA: TGTGCCAGAAGCTCCTCACCTTTAGACAGCCCGCGGGAGACCCAGTACTTC

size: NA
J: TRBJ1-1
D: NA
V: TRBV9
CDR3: CASSGPGHNTEAFF
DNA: TGTGCCAGCAGCGGTCCGGGACATAACACTGAAGCTTTCTTT

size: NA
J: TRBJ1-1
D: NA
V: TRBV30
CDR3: CAWRRRLNTEAFF
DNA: TGTGCCTGGCGGCGCAGACTTAACACTGAAGCTTTCTTT

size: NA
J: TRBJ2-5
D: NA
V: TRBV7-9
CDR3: CASSFRETQYF
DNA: TGTGCCAGCAGCTTTCGAGAGACCCAGTACTTC

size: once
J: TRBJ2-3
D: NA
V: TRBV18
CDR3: CASSEGSTDTQYF
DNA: TGTGCCAGCTCAGAGGGGAGCACAGATACGCAGTATTTT

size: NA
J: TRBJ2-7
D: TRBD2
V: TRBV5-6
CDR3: CASSGETSGSYEQYF
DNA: TGTGCCAGCAGCGGGGAGACTAGCGGGAGCTACGAGCAGTACTTC